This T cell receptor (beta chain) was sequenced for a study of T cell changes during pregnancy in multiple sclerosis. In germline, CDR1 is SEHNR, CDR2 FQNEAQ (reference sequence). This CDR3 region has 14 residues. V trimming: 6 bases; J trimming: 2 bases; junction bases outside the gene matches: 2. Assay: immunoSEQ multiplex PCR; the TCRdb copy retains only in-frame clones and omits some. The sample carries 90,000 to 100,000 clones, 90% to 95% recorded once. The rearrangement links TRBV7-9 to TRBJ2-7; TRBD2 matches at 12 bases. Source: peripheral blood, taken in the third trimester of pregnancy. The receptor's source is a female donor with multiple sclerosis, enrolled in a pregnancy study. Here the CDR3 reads CASSGLAGTYEQYF. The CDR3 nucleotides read TGTGCCAGCAGTGGACTAGCGGGGACCTACGAGCAGTACTTC.